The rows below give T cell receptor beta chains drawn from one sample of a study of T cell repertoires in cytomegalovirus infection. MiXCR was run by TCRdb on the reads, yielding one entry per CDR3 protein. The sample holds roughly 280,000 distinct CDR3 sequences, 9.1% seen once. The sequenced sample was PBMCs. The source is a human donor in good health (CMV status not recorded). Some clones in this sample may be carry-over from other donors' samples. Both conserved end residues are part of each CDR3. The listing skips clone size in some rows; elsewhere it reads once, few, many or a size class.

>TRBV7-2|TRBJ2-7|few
CASRPQLAGYYEQYF
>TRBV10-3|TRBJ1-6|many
CAISERSSPLHF
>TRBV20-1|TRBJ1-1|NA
CSARGFGQGANTEAFF
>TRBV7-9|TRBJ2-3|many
CASSLGGLAPSTDTQYF
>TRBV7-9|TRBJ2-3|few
CASSLAGGQIDTQYF
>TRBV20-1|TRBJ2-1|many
CSARAIADSYNEQFF
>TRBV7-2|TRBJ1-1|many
CASSRGQSEAFF
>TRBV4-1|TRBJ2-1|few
CASSQEGAVDNEQFF
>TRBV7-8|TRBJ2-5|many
CASSWRRLAGGQETQYF
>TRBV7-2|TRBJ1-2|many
CASSLNPGGGYTF
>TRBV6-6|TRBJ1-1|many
CASSYWGGGARTEAFF
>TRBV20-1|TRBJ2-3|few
CSATRQPALDTQYF
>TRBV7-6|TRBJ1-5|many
CASSLGGGQPQHF
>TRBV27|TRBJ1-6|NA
CASSSDRVDNSPLHF
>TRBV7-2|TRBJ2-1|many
CASSRPAGEGRAYNEQFF
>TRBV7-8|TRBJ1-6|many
CASSLVQGGPSPLHF
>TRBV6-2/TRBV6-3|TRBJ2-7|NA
CASSYQGMYEQYF
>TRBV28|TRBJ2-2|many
CASSPPWGGDTGELFF
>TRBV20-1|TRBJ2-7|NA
CSAQGGQYEQYF
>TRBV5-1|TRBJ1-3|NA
CASSLEDRPSGNTIYF
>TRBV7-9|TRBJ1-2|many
CASSPRQKANYGYTF
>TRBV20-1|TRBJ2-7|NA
CSARAAYEQYF
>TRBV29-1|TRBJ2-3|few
CSVFGQATQYF
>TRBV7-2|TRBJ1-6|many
CASSLSGRTRSPLHF
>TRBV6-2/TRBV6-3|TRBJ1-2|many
CASSSGQRTGLGYTF
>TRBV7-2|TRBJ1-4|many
CASSATTGRGEKLFF
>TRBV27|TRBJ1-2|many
CASNPGQGARGYTF
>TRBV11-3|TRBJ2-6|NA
CASRQANVLTF
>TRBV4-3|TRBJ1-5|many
CASSQEGRSNQPQHF
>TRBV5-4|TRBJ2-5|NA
CASSLRDRQETQYF
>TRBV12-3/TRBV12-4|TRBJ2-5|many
CASSLFGTAQETQYF